This T cell receptor beta chain stems from a study of CD8+CD57+ T cells in acquired aplastic anemia. Profiles of TCR beta VDJ and CDR3 were generated from a genomic DNA template. MiXCR was run by TCRdb on the reads, yielding one entry per CDR3 protein. This repertoire shows under 350,000 distinct CDR3 sequences, approximately 57% found once; its top ten account for under 1.5%. The CDR3 has 13 residues. Trimming took 8 bases from V and 6 from J; bases not matched to a gene: 4. CDR1 WNHNN and CDR2 SYGVQD come from the germline V gene (reference sequence). All patients picked for sequencing had shown, by flow cytometry, an expansion of CD8+CD57+ cells. This clonotype was observed many times.

The chain is built from TRBV10-1 and TRBJ2-2, with TRBD2 identical over 9 bases. The sequence derives from a human donor with aplastic anemia. Sample: sorted CD4+, CD8+, or CD8+CD57+ T cells (not recorded which) from PBMCs. The CDR3 DNA follows: TGCGCCAGCTCTCGGACTAGCGCCGGGGAGCTGTTTTTT. It specifies CASSRTSAGELFF.